This T cell receptor beta chain was sequenced during a study of T cells in Graves' hyperthyroidism and ophthalmopathy. About this clonotype: Its antigen is not known.

TCR beta CDR3 region amplification was performed from RNA transcripts. Primed by the HTBI set, a first-round RT-PCR was run on the TCR CDR3. One entry per CDR3 protein, called by TCRdb with MiXCR from the multiplex PCR reads. This sample has fewer than 550,000 distinct CDR3 sequences, with about 15% found just once. V lost 8 bases, J lost 9 bases, and 17 bases lay in between. CDR3 length: 14 amino acids. Germline V gene lookup returns CDR1 MDHEN and CDR2 SYDVKM. Findings of the study overall: Most clonotypes that expanded in the thyroid above 0.001 also showed up in blood.

The receptor's source is a woman between 18 and 29 years old with Graves' hyperthyroidism. The sequenced sample was blood. The gene calls are TRBV28 and TRBJ1-6; a weak D match, TRBD1 (5 bases). CDR3 DNA sequence: TGTGCCAGCTCCCTGGGGGGTTGGAGTTCACCCCTCCACTTT. Protein sequence: CASSLGGWSSPLHF.